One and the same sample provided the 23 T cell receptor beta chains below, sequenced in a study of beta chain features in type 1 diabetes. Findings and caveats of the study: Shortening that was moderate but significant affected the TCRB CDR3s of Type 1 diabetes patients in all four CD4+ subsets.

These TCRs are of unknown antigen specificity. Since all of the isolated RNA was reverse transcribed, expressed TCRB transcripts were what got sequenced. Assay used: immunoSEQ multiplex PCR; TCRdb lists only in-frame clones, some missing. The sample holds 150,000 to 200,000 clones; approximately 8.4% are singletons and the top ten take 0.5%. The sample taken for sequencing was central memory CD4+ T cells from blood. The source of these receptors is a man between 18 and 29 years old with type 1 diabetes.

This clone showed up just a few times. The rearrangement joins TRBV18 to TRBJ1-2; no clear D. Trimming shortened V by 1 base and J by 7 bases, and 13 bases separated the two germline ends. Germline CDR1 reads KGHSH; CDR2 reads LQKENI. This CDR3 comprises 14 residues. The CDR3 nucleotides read TGTGCCAGCTCACCACGTAGGGAAGAGGGTGGCTACACCTTC. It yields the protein CASSPRREEGGYTF.

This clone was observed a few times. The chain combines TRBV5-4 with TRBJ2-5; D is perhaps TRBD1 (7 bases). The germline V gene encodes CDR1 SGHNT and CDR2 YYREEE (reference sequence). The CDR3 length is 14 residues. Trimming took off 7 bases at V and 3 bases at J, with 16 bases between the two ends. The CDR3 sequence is CASSLGGGEETQYF. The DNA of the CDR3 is TGTGCCAGCTCCCTTGGAGGGGGCGAAGAGACCCAGTACTTC.

The CDR3 bases are TGTGCCATCAACGGAGCAGGGGGAGAAGAGACCCAGTACTTC. This codes for CAINGAGGEETQYF. The chain is built from TRBV10-3 and TRBJ2-5; 7 positions agree with TRBD1. Germline CDR1 is ENHRY and CDR2 is SYGVKD. V lost 7 bases and J lost 3; bases outside the gene matches: 8. The CDR3 spans 14 residues.

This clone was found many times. This chain's CDR3 is CASSHGRGYEQYF. CDR3 DNA: TGCGCCAGCAGTCACGGCAGGGGTTACGAGCAGTACTTC. The chain is built from TRBV4-3 and TRBJ2-7; a possible D gene is TRBD1 (6 bases). The CDR3 loop spans 13 amino acids. The germline V gene has CDR1 LGHNA and CDR2 YSLEER. The V gene lost 6 bases and the J gene lost 4 bases, with 13 bases spanning the gap.

CDR3 nucleotide sequence: TGTGCCAGCAGCTTAGATAGCGGGGGCACAGATACGCAGTATTTT. It codes for CASSLDSGGTDTQYF. The V call is TRBV7-2, the J call TRBJ2-3, with TRBD2 matching over 8 bases. V lost 1 base, J lost 1 base, and 1 base stayed unmatched. There are 15 residues in the CDR3. Germline V gives CDR1 SGHTA, CDR2 FQGNSA.

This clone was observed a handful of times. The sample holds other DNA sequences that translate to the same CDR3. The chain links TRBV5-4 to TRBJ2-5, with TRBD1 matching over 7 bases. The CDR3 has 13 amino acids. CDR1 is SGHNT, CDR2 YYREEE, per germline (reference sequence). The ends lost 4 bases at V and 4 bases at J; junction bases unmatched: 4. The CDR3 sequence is CASSLRQGETQYF. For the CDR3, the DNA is TGTGCCAGCAGCCTAAGACAGGGAGAGACCCAGTACTTC.

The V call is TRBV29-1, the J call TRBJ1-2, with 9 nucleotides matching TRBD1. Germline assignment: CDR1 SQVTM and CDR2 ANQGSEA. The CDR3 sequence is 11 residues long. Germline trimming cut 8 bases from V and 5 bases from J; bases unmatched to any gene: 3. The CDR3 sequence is CSSTGGYGYTF. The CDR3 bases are TGCAGCTCGACAGGGGGGTATGGCTACACCTTC.

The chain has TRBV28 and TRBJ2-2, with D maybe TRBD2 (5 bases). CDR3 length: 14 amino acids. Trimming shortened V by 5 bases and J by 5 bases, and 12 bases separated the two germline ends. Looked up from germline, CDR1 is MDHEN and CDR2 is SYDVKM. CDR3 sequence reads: CASSRYSGTGELFF. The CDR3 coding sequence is TGTGCCAGCAGTCGCTATTCGGGAACCGGGGAGCTGTTTTTT.

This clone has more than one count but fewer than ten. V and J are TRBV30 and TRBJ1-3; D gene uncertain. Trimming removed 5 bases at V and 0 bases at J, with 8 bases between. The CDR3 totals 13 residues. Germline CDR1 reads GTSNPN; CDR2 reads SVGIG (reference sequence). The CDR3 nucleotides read TGTGCCTGGGAAGCAAACTCTGGAAACACCATATATTTT. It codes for CAWEANSGNTIYF.

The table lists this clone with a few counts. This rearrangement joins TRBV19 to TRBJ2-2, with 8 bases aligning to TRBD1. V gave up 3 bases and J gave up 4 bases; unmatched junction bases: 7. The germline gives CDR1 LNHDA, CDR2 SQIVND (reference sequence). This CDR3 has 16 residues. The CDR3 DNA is TGTGCCAGTAGTATGGGGCAGGGGGCCGGCACCGGGGAGCTGTTTTTT. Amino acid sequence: CASSMGQGAGTGELFF.

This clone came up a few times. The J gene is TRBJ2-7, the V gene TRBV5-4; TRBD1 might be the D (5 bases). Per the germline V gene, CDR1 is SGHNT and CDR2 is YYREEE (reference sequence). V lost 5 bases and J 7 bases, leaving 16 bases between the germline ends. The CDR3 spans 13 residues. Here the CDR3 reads CASRRGAATEQYF. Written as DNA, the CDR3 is TGTGCCAGCAGAAGGGGTGCGGCCACAGAGCAGTACTTC.

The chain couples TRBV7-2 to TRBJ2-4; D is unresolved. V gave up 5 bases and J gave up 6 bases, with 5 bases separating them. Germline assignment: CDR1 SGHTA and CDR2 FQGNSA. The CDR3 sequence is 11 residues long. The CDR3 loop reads CASSELNIQYF. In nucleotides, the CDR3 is TGTGCCAGCAGCGAACTAAACATTCAGTACTTC.

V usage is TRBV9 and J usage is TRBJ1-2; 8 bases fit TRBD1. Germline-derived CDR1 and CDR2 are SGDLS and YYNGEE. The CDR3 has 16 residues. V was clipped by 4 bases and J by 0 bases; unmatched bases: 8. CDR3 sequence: CASSPLDRASNYGYTF. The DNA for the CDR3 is TGTGCCAGCAGCCCATTGGACAGGGCCTCTAACTATGGCTACACCTTC.

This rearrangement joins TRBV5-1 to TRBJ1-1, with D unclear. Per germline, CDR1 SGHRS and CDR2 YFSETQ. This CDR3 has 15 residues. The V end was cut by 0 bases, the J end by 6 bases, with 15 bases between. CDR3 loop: CASSLGGAGSPEAFF. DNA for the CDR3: TGCGCCAGCAGCTTGGGAGGAGCGGGTAGCCCTGAAGCTTTCTTT.

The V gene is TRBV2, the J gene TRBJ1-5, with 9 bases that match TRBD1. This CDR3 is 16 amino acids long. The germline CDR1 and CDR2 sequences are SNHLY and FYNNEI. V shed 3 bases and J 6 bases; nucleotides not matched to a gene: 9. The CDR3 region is CASSDLGDREIQPQHF. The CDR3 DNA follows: TGTGCCAGCAGTGACTTGGGGGACAGGGAGATTCAGCCCCAGCATTTT.

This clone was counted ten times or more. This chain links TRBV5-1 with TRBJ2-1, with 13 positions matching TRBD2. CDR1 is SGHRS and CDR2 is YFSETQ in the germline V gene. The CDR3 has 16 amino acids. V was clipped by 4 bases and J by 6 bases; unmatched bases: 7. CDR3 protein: CASSVQTSGRINEQFF. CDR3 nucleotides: TGCGCCAGCAGCGTACAGACTAGCGGGAGGATCAATGAGCAGTTCTTC.

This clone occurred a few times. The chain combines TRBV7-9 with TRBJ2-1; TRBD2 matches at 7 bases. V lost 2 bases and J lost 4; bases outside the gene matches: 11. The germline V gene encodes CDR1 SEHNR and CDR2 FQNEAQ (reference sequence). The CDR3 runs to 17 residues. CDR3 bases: TGTGCCAGCAGCTTACACGTCCGGGCGGGAGTATACAATGAGCAGTTCTTC. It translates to CASSLHVRAGVYNEQFF.

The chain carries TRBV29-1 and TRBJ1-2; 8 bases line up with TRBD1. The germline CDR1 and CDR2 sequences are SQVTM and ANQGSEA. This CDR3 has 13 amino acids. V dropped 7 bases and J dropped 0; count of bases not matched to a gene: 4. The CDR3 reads CSGTQGANYGYTF. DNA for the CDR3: TGCAGCGGAACACAGGGGGCTAACTATGGCTACACCTTC.

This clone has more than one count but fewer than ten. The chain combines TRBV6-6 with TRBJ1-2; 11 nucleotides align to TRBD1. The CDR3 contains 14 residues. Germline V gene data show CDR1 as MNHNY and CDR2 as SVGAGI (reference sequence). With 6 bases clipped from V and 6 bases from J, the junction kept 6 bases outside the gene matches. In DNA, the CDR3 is TGTGCCAGCAGGATCGGACAGGGGGCCGATGGCTACACCTTC. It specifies CASRIGQGADGYTF.

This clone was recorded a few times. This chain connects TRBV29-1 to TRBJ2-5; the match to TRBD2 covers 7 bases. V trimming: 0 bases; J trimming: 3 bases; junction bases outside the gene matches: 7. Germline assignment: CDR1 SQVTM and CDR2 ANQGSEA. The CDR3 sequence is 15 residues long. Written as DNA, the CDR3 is TGCAGCGTTGAAGATGCCAGCGGGGAAAAAGAGACCCAGTACTTC. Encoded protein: CSVEDASGEKETQYF.

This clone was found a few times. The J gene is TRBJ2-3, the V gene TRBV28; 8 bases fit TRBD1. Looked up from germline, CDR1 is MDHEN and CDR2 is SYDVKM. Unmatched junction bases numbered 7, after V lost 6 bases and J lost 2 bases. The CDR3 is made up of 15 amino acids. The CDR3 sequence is CASSLGTGDTDTQYF. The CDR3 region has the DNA TGTGCCAGCAGCCTAGGGACAGGAGACACAGATACGCAGTATTTT. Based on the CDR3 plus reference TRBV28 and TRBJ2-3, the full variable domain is DVKVTQSSRYLVKRTGEKVFLECVQDMDHENMFWYRQDPGLGLRLIYFSYDVKMKEKGDIPEGYSVSREKKERFSLILESASTNQTSMYLCASSLGTGDTDTQYFGPGTRLTVL.

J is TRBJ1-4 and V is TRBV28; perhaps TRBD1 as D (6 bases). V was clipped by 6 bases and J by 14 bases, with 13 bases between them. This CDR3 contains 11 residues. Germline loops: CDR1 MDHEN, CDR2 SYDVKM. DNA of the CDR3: TGTGCCAGCAGCGCAGGGGCGAGTCTGTTTTTT. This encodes CASSAGASLFF.

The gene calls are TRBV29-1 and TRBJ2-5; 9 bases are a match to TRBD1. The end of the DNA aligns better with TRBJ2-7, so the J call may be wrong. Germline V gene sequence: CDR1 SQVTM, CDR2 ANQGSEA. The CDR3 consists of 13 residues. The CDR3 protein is CSVARQGAYEQYF. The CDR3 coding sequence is TGCAGCGTTGCGAGACAGGGGGCCTACGAGCAGTACTTC.